The 28 T cell receptor beta chains below come from one sample, sequenced in a study of blood T cell repertoires in COVID-19. Sequencing used immunoSEQ multiplex PCR; TCRdb keeps in-frame clones, though not all of them. This sample has hundreds of thousands of clones, with 80% to 90% found just once. What was sequenced was PBMCs or T cells enriched from blood (not recorded which). All receptors come from a man aged 40-49 years who had recovered from COVID-19.

The J gene is TRBJ2-1, the V gene TRBV27, with a possible D match to TRBD2 (7 bases). The CDR3 covers 16 residues. V lost 1 base and J lost 7, with 17 bases in between. The germline V gene has CDR1 MNHEY and CDR2 SMNVEV (reference sequence). CDR3 residues: CASSLFSGGPSNEQFF. The CDR3, as DNA: TGTGCCAGCAGTTTATTTTCCGGGGGGCCCTCTAATGAGCAGTTCTTC.

This clone came up once. The sample holds other DNA sequences that translate to the same CDR3. This chain connects TRBV30 to TRBJ2-7; no definite D call. CDR1 and CDR2 from the germline V gene are GTSNPN and SVGIG (reference sequence). Deletions cut 0 bases from V and 3 bases from J, with 3 bases between. This CDR3 contains 11 residues. The CDR3 sequence: CAWSVSYEQYF. The CDR3 DNA reads TGTGCCTGGAGTGTGAGCTACGAGCAGTACTTC.

The DNA of the CDR3 is TGTGCCAGCAGCTTGACAGTAGCCAAAAACATTCAGTACTTC. Its translation: CASSLTVAKNIQYF. This chain joins TRBV7-2 and TRBJ2-4, with TRBD1 as a possible D gene (5 bases). In germline, CDR1 is SGHTA, CDR2 FQGNSA. The length of the CDR3 is 14 residues. V was cut by 3 bases and J by 0 bases, with 6 bases left in between.

The gene calls are TRBV5-1 and TRBJ1-4; tentatively, D is TRBD1 (5 bases). Germline assignment: CDR1 SGHRS and CDR2 YFSETQ. The CDR3 contains 14 residues. Trimming cost V 2 bases and J 4 bases, with 9 bases left between them. The CDR3 DNA is TGCGCCAGCAGCTTACCACAGGATAATGAAAAACTGTTTTTT. Encoded protein: CASSLPQDNEKLFF.

V gene TRBV5-1 combines with J gene TRBJ1-3; the D gene is possibly TRBD1 (6 bases). Germline-derived CDR1 and CDR2 are SGHRS and YFSETQ. Deletions cut 3 bases from V and 0 bases from J, with 13 bases between. This CDR3 is built from 16 residues. CDR3 residues: CASSSTGLNSGNTIYF. The CDR3 bases are TGCGCCAGCAGCTCCACAGGGCTCAACTCTGGAAACACCATATATTTT.

V gene TRBV7-8 combines with J gene TRBJ1-5, with 11 bases aligning to TRBD1. The ends lost 1 base at V and 5 bases at J; junction bases unmatched: 4. Germline CDR1 SGHVS, CDR2 FQNEAQ. The CDR3 has 16 residues. This chain's CDR3 is CASSLGTGGAYQPQHF. CDR3 DNA: TGTGCCAGCAGCTTAGGGACAGGGGGCGCCTATCAGCCCCAGCATTTT.

This clone was seen only once. The V gene is TRBV14, the J gene TRBJ1-2; D is undetermined. V gave up 4 bases and J gave up 4 bases, with 10 bases separating them. Per germline, CDR1 SGHDN and CDR2 FVKESK. This CDR3 comprises 13 residues. The DNA for the CDR3 is TGTGCCAGCAGCCCCCTAGACGGCTATGGCTACACCTTC. It codes for CASSPLDGYGYTF.

The chain carries TRBV7-9 and TRBJ2-1; unclear D gene. The V end was cut by 1 base, the J end by 9 bases, with 13 bases between. This CDR3 has 14 residues. The V gene's germline CDR1 is SEHNR and CDR2 FQNEAQ (reference sequence). DNA of the CDR3: TGTGCCAGCAGCTTAGGGGTAGCTATACCTGAGCAGTTCTTC. Its protein is CASSLGVAIPEQFF.

The chain uses TRBV7-6 and TRBJ2-1, with 11 nucleotides matching TRBD2. The CDR3 is 16 amino acids. The germline CDR1 and CDR2 sequences are SGHVS and FNYEAQ. J was trimmed by 6 bases and V by 1 base; bases with no gene match: 5. The CDR3 here is CASSLVSGGAGNEQFF. CDR3 bases: TGTGCCAGCAGCTTAGTTAGCGGGGGGGCGGGCAATGAGCAGTTCTTC. Full variable domain (rest looked up from reference TRBV7-6 and TRBJ2-1): GAGVSQSPRYKVTKRGQDVALRCDPISGHVSLYWYRQALGQGPEFLTYFNYEAQQDKSGLPNDRFSAERPEGSISTLTIQRTEQRDSAMYRCASSLVSGGAGNEQFFGPGTRLTVL.

The CDR3 DNA sequence: TGTGCCAGCAGCGTCGGGTCCTACAATGAGCAGTTCTTC. Translating it yields CASSVGSYNEQFF. V usage is TRBV9 and J usage is TRBJ2-1; D remains unclear. There are 13 residues in the CDR3. Deletions cut 2 bases from V and 1 base from J, with 4 bases between. CDR1 and CDR2 from the germline V gene are SGDLS and YYNGEE.

This rearrangement joins TRBV20-1 to TRBJ1-5; possible D gene TRBD1, 5 bases. CDR3 size: 12 residues. CDR1 is DFQATT, CDR2 SNEGSKA, per germline (reference sequence). V was pared by 3 bases and J by 6 bases, with 9 bases between. CDR3 in DNA: TGCAGTGCTAGTATAGGGGTTCAGCCCCAGCATTTT. Protein sequence: CSASIGVQPQHF.

This clone appeared once. This chain links TRBV7-3 with TRBJ2-7; 7 positions match TRBD1. This CDR3 has 14 residues. With V trimmed by 5 bases and J by 2 bases, 6 bases remained unmatched. Germline assignment: CDR1 SGHTA and CDR2 FQGTGA. In DNA, the CDR3 is TGTGCCAGCAGCCTCCATGGACAGGCCTACGAGCAGTACTTC. This codes for CASSLHGQAYEQYF.

V gene TRBV5-1 combines with J gene TRBJ2-7; 10 positions agree with TRBD1. V trimming: 4 bases; J trimming: 4 bases; junction bases outside the gene matches: 8. The CDR3 spans 15 residues. Germline-derived CDR1 and CDR2 are SGHRS and YFSETQ. Written as DNA, the CDR3 is TGCGCCAGCAGCGAAGGAGGGACAGGGGTGTACGAGCAGTACTTC. Encoded protein: CASSEGGTGVYEQYF. The whole variable domain, remainder taken from reference TRBV5-1 and TRBJ2-7, is KAGVTQTPRYLIKTRGQQVTLSCSPISGHRSVSWYQQTPGQGLQFLFEYFSETQRNKGNFPGRFSGRQFSNSRSEMNVSTLELGDSALYLCASSEGGTGVYEQYFGPGTRLTVT.

This sequence joins TRBV12-5 and TRBJ2-7; D unclear. CDR1 LGHNT and CDR2 FRNRAP come from the germline V gene. The CDR3 contains 16 residues. Trimming removed 0 bases at V and 2 bases at J, with 14 bases between. For the CDR3, the DNA is TGTGCTAGTGGTTTGGTACTCTTTGACTCTCCCTACGAGCAGTACTTC. Its protein is CASGLVLFDSPYEQYF. The variable domain in full, completed from reference TRBV12-5 and TRBJ2-7, reads DARVTQTPRHKVTEMGQEVTMRCQPILGHNTVFWYRQTMMQGLELLAYFRNRAPLDDSGMPKDRFSAEMPDATLATLKIQPSEPRDSAVYFCASGLVLFDSPYEQYFGPGTRLTVT.

The rearrangement uses TRBV5-1 and TRBJ1-1; 9 nucleotides line up with TRBD1. The CDR3 has 14 amino acids. CDR1 and CDR2 (germline): SGHRS, YFSETQ. V dropped 7 bases and J dropped 6; count of bases not matched to a gene: 10. CDR3 region: CASAIQGAHAEAFF. In DNA, the CDR3 is TGCGCCAGCGCTATACAGGGGGCGCATGCTGAAGCTTTCTTT.

The genes are TRBV7-2 and TRBJ1-2; 8 bases match TRBD1. The CDR3 runs 15 residues. The germline V gene encodes CDR1 SGHTA and CDR2 FQGNSA. Trimming removed 0 bases from V and 4 bases from J; junction bases left unmatched: 4. The DNA of the CDR3 is TGTGCCAGCAGCTTAGCAACCGGACAGGGCTATGGCTACACCTTC. Translated, it gives CASSLATGQGYGYTF. Together with reference TRBV7-2 and TRBJ1-2, the CDR3 gives the full variable domain: GAGVSQSPSNKVTEKGKDVELRCDPISGHTALYWYRQSLGQGLEFLIYFQGNSAPDKSGLPSDRFSAERTGGSVSTLTIQRTQQEDSAVYLCASSLATGQGYGYTFGSGTRLTVV.

V gene TRBV27 combines with J gene TRBJ2-1; D is undetermined. V gave up 5 bases and J gave up 3 bases, with 2 bases separating them. Germline loops: CDR1 MNHEY, CDR2 SMNVEV (reference sequence). The CDR3 contains 11 residues. The chain's CDR3 is CASSHYNEQFF. CDR3 nucleotide sequence: TGTGCCAGCAGTCACTACAATGAGCAGTTCTTC.

The rearrangement uses TRBV28 and TRBJ2-1; 7 bases agree with TRBD2. Germline-derived CDR1 and CDR2 are MDHEN and SYDVKM. This CDR3 comprises 11 residues. With V trimmed by 11 bases and J by 6 bases, 4 bases remained unmatched. The CDR3 is CAGGGGNEQFF. The DNA for the CDR3 is TGTGCCGGCGGGGGTGGCAATGAGCAGTTCTTC.

V and J are TRBV3-1 (or the pseudogene TRBV3-2) and TRBJ2-7; D remains unclear. The CDR3 runs to 13 residues. CDR1 is LGHDT and CDR2 is YNNKEL in the germline V gene (reference sequence). Trimming pared 4 bases from V and 1 base from J, leaving 8 bases between. The CDR3 bases are TGTGCCAGCAGCCTCCAAACTTCCTACGAGCAGTACTTC. It encodes CASSLQTSYEQYF.

The chain employs TRBV18 and TRBJ2-3, with D unclear. This CDR3 has 16 amino acids. CDR1 is KGHSH and CDR2 is LQKENI in the germline V gene. The V and J ends lost 6 bases and 5 bases respectively, with 21 bases between them. The CDR3 here is CASSSLTLMELDTQYF. DNA of the CDR3: TGTGCCAGCTCGTCACTAACCCTAATGGAGCTAGATACGCAGTATTTT.

V is TRBV5-1 and J is TRBJ2-3; possibly TRBD2 for D (5 bases). CDR1 is SGHRS, CDR2 YFSETQ, per germline. V lost 1 base, J lost 5 bases, and 20 bases lay in between. This CDR3 has 17 residues. The CDR3 loop reads CASSLTPGPPGGDTQYF. Written as DNA, the CDR3 is TGCGCCAGCAGCTTGACCCCCGGGCCACCCGGAGGAGATACGCAGTATTTT.

The J gene is TRBJ2-1, the V gene TRBV27, with TRBD2 matching 15 bases. Losses at the gene ends were 0 bases for V and 8 bases for J; bases not matched to a gene: 11. This CDR3 is 19 amino acids long. Per the germline V gene, CDR1 is MNHEY and CDR2 is SMNVEV (reference sequence). CDR3: CASSLSDGGTSGRWDEQFF. The CDR3, as DNA: TGTGCCAGCAGTTTATCAGACGGTGGGACTAGCGGGAGGTGGGATGAGCAGTTCTTC.

This sequence joins TRBV19 and TRBJ2-6; D not certain. The CDR3 contains 16 residues. The V and J ends lost 7 bases and 2 bases respectively, with 15 bases between them. The germline gives CDR1 LNHDA, CDR2 SQIVND (reference sequence). The CDR3 DNA is TGTGCCAGTACGGCTGTGCGGATTACTGGGGCCAACGTCCTGACTTTC. Translated: CASTAVRITGANVLTF.

The chain has TRBV3-1 (or the pseudogene TRBV3-2) and TRBJ1-5; D call uncertain. Germline CDR1 LGHDT, CDR2 YNNKEL (reference sequence). V lost 7 bases, J lost 9 bases, and 16 bases lay in between. This CDR3 is 13 amino acids long. CDR3 nucleotide sequence: TGTGCCAGCACCGAAATTGATAGGAGGCCCCAGCATTTT. This codes for CASTEIDRRPQHF.

The CDR3 DNA reads as TGTGCCAGCAGCCTCGGACTAGGCGAGCAGTTCTTC. This encodes CASSLGLGEQFF. The chain combines TRBV6-5 with TRBJ2-1; TRBD2 matches 7 bases. Germline V gene lookup returns CDR1 MNHEY and CDR2 SVGAGI. V was pared by 6 bases and J by 10 bases, with 6 bases of the junction left unmatched. The CDR3 sequence is 12 residues long.

The rearrangement uses TRBV6-1 and TRBJ1-1, with 7 bases lining up with TRBD1. The CDR3 length is 14 residues. The ends lost 3 bases at V and 0 bases at J; junction bases unmatched: 1. The V gene's germline CDR1 is MNHNS and CDR2 SASEGT. The CDR3 loop reads CASSEGQMNTEAFF. The CDR3 DNA sequence: TGTGCCAGCAGTGAGGGACAGATGAACACTGAAGCTTTCTTT.

The DNA of the CDR3 is TGTGCCAGCAGTCGCCGGGAACCGGGAGGGTCCCAGTACTTC. Protein product: CASSRREPGGSQYF. V gene TRBV7-9 combines with J gene TRBJ2-5; 8 bases map to TRBD2. There are 14 residues in the CDR3. The V segment lost 6 bases and the J segment 9 bases; nucleotides outside the gene matches: 12. Germline CDR1 is SEHNR and CDR2 is FQNEAQ (reference sequence).

This chain uses TRBV2 with TRBJ1-1; D unresolved. In germline, CDR1 is SNHLY, CDR2 FYNNEI. There are 12 residues in the CDR3. Trimming shortened V by 2 bases and J by 4 bases, and 5 bases separated the two germline ends. CDR3 coding DNA: TGTGCCAGCAGTGAACTCTTCACTGAAGCTTTCTTT. Protein sequence: CASSELFTEAFF.